Listed here are 10 T cell receptor beta chains from one sample, sequenced in a study of blood T cell repertoires in COVID-19. The table came from immunoSEQ multiplex PCR; TCRdb's copy has only in-frame clones and leaves some out. The sample shows 180,000 or so clones, around 90% of them seen only once. Sequenced sample: peripheral blood. These receptors came from a man aged 45-65 years with acute or convalescent COVID-19.

The V gene is TRBV24-1, the J gene TRBJ1-2, with 7 bases fitting TRBD1. Germline values: CDR1 KGHDR, CDR2 SFDVKD. The J segment lost 5 bases and the V segment lost 4 bases, leaving 6 bases of the junction unmatched. CDR3 length: 14 residues. CDR3: CATSESTGSYGYTF. The CDR3 DNA sequence: TGTGCCACCAGTGAGTCGACAGGGAGTTATGGCTACACCTTC.

This chain connects TRBV25-1 to TRBJ2-5; a weak D match, TRBD1 (6 bases). Germline values: CDR1 MGHDK, CDR2 SYGVNS. The CDR3 runs to 11 residues. Trimming took off 7 bases at V and 7 bases at J, with 10 bases between the two ends. CDR3 DNA sequence: TGTGCCAGCACCAGAGGGGGGACCCAGTACTTC. It is translated as CASTRGGTQYF.

The rearrangement joins TRBV3-1 (or the pseudogene TRBV3-2) to TRBJ2-1, with 10 nucleotides matching TRBD2. The CDR3 has 15 amino acids. With V trimmed by 4 bases and J by 8 bases, 8 bases remained unmatched. Germline V gene lookup returns CDR1 LGHDT and CDR2 YNNKEL (reference sequence). The CDR3 reads CASSLPGTSEDEQFF. In DNA form, the CDR3 reads TGTGCCAGCAGCCTCCCCGGGACTAGCGAAGATGAGCAGTTCTTC.

This clone was seen just once. The gene calls are TRBV6-5 and TRBJ1-5; 7 bases are shared with TRBD1. CDR3 size: 14 residues. The V gene's germline CDR1 is MNHEY and CDR2 SVGAGI. V shed 6 bases and J 7 bases; nucleotides not matched to a gene: 9. This chain's CDR3 is CASRKTGDGQPQHF. CDR3 in DNA: TGTGCCAGCAGGAAAACAGGGGACGGACAGCCCCAGCATTTT.

A single count supports this clone. This chain connects TRBV7-9 to TRBJ2-1; D is uncertain. CDR3 length equals 15 residues. Germline V gene lookup returns CDR1 SEHNR and CDR2 FQNEAQ (reference sequence). V was trimmed by 4 bases and J by 4 bases, leaving 14 bases between them. The CDR3 here is CASSSNVDIYNEQFF. CDR3 DNA: TGTGCCAGCAGCTCAAACGTAGACATATACAATGAGCAGTTCTTC.

The V and J genes are TRBV6-6 and TRBJ1-3; possibly TRBD1 for D (5 bases). The CDR3 runs 15 residues. From germline, CDR1 is MNHNY and CDR2 SVGAGI (reference sequence). Between the trimmed V and J ends, which lost 0 bases and 0 bases, there was a span of 6 bases. This CDR3 reads CASSYSQGSGNTIYF. The CDR3, as DNA: TGTGCCAGCAGTTACTCCCAGGGCTCTGGAAACACCATATATTTT.

This clone has only a few counts. This chain connects TRBV19 to TRBJ2-4; maybe TRBD1 (7 bases). This CDR3 contains 12 residues. V lost 4 bases to trimming and J lost 7 bases, with 8 bases between them. CDR1 LNHDA and CDR2 SQIVND come from the germline V gene (reference sequence). CDR3 region: CASSTGGNIQYF. The CDR3 coding sequence is TGTGCCAGTAGTACAGGGGGGAACATTCAGTACTTC.

The rearrangement links TRBV28 to TRBJ2-1; 13 bases are shared with TRBD2. J was trimmed by 7 bases and V by 3 bases; bases with no gene match: 6. The germline gives CDR1 MDHEN, CDR2 SYDVKM. This CDR3 contains 16 residues. The CDR3 region is CASSLTSGGLRNEQFF. Written as DNA, the CDR3 is TGTGCCAGCAGTTTGACTAGCGGGGGGTTACGGAATGAGCAGTTCTTC.

This clone has more than one count but fewer than ten. This chain connects TRBV13 to TRBJ1-2, with TRBD1 as a possible D gene (5 bases). From germline, CDR1 is PRHDT and CDR2 FYEKMQ (reference sequence). This CDR3 has 14 residues. V gave up 5 bases and J gave up 0 bases, with 10 bases separating them. The DNA of the CDR3 is TGTGCCAGCAGCCGGGGGTTCCCTAACTATGGCTACACCTTC. As protein: CASSRGFPNYGYTF.

The V and J genes are TRBV9 and TRBJ2-5; 10 positions match TRBD1. The CDR3 has 14 residues. V dropped 4 bases and J dropped 3; count of bases not matched to a gene: 3. The germline V gene encodes CDR1 SGDLS and CDR2 YYNGEE. CDR3 bases: TGTGCCAGCAGCTTCGGGACAGGGGAAGAGACCCAGTACTTC. Amino acid sequence: CASSFGTGEETQYF. Full variable domain (missing parts from reference TRBV9 and TRBJ2-5): DSGVTQTPKHLITATGQRVTLRCSPRSGDLSVYWYQQSLDQGLQFLIQYYNGEERAKGNILERFSAQQFPDLHSELNLSSLELGDSALYFCASSFGTGEETQYFGPGTRLLVL.